Sequencing of this TCR beta chain was carried out in a study of OX40 agonist ivuxolimab in advanced cancers. The CDR3 totals 14 residues. CDR1 and CDR2 from the germline V gene are LNHDA and SQIVND (reference sequence). V was pared by 5 bases and J by 8 bases, with 8 bases of the junction left unmatched. TCRdb's copy holds only in-frame clones and misses some; the assay was immunoSEQ multiplex PCR. This sample carries under 90,000 clones, roughly 85% of them seen once, and the ten largest clones take around 0.2%. This specimen was CD4+ or CD8+ T cells sorted from blood, taken in a trial of the OX40 agonist ivuxolimab. The TCR comes from an adult with an advanced solid tumor such as melanoma, head and neck, liver or kidney cancer. The chain combines TRBV19 with TRBJ1-2; 10 bases match TRBD1. CDR3 residues: CASSRDRGRGGYTF. Written as DNA, the CDR3 is TGTGCCAGTAGTCGGGACAGGGGAAGGGGCGGCTACACCTTC. Looking up the rest from reference TRBV19 and TRBJ1-2 gives the full variable domain: DGGITQSPKYLFRKEGQNVTLSCEQNLNHDAMYWYRQDPGQGLRLIYYSQIVNDFQKGDIAEGYSVSREKKESFPLTVTSAQKNPTAFYLCASSRDRGRGGYTFGSGTRLTVV.